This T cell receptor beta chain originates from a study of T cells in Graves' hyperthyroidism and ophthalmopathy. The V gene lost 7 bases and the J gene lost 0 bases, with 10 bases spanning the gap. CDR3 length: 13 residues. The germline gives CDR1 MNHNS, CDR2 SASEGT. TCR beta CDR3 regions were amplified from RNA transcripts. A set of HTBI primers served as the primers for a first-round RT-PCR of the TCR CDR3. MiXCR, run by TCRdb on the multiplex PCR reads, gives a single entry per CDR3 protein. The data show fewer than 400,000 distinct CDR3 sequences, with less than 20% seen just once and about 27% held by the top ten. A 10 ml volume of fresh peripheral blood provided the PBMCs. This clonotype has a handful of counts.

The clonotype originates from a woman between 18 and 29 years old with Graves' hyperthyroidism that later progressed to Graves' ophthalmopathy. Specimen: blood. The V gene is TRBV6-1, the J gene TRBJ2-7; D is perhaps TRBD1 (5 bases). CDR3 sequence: CASTQVLSYEQYF. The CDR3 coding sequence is TGTGCCAGCACACAGGTCCTCTCCTACGAGCAGTACTTC.